This entry lists 20 T cell receptor beta chains sequenced from one sample in a study of T cells in Graves' hyperthyroidism and ophthalmopathy. Template material for amplifying TCR beta CDR3 regions consisted of RNA transcripts. The HTBI set primed first-round TCR CDR3 RT-PCR. One entry per CDR3 protein, called by TCRdb with MiXCR from the multiplex PCR reads. The data show about 560,000 distinct CDR3 sequences, with roughly a sixth seen just once and under 20% held by the top ten. The sample comprised blood. These receptors all stem from a young woman with Graves' hyperthyroidism.

The V call is TRBV7-9, the J call TRBJ2-3; 10 bases agree with TRBD2. The germline CDR1 and CDR2 sequences are SEHNR and FQNEAQ (reference sequence). Trimming at V came to 5 bases and at J to 9 bases, leaving 8 bases not matched to a gene. CDR3 size: 14 residues. This CDR3 reads CASSPGTSVYTQYF. CDR3 DNA: TGTGCCAGCAGCCCCGGGACTAGCGTTTACACGCAGTATTTT.

Ten or more counts support this clonotype. V and J are TRBV12-3 or TRBV12-4 and TRBJ2-3; 9 bases agree with TRBD2. J was trimmed by 4 bases and V by 3 bases; bases with no gene match: 11. CDR3 length: 17 residues. CDR3 residues: CASSFFGGGAFSDTQYF. The CDR3 DNA reads TGTGCCAGCAGTTTCTTTGGCGGGGGGGCCTTCTCAGATACGCAGTATTTT.

The rearrangement links TRBV6-2 or TRBV6-3 to TRBJ2-3; no reliable D call. Trimming removed 6 bases at V and 3 bases at J, with 10 bases between. Germline V gene sequence: CDR1 MNHEY, CDR2 SVGEGT. The CDR3 is 13 residues long. CDR3 in DNA: TGTGCCAGCAGAACTACCGGGACAGATACGCAGTATTTT. Translated: CASRTTGTDTQYF.

Ten or more counts support this clonotype. CDR3 bases: TGTGCCAGCAGTTTTAGCGGGGCCTACAATGAGCAGTTCTTC. Translating it yields CASSFSGAYNEQFF. The V gene is TRBV12-3 or TRBV12-4, the J gene TRBJ2-1; 8 bases fit TRBD2. Unmatched junction bases numbered 0, after V lost 3 bases and J lost 2 bases. The CDR3 loop spans 14 amino acids.

This clonotype turned up a few times. The J gene is TRBJ1-4, the V gene TRBV19, with a tentative D call TRBD1 (5 bases). Germline V gene sequence: CDR1 LNHDA, CDR2 SQIVND (reference sequence). This CDR3 has 14 amino acids. Trimming shortened V by 7 bases and J by 6 bases, and 15 bases separated the two germline ends. The CDR3 DNA sequence: TGTGCCAGTACCGGCGACGGAGGGGATGAAAAACTGTTTTTT. Its protein product is CASTGDGGDEKLFF.

This clonotype was picked up a small number of times. The J gene is TRBJ2-5, the V gene TRBV7-3; D could derive from TRBD1 or TRBD2 (6 bases each). V was clipped by 0 bases and J by 1 base, with 21 bases between them. CDR1 and CDR2 from the germline V gene are SGHTA and FQGTGA. The CDR3 has 19 residues. CDR3 sequence: CASSLTLVVDTGAQETQYF. CDR3 nucleotide sequence: TGTGCCAGCAGCTTAACATTAGTAGTGGATACGGGGGCCCAAGAGACCCAGTACTTC.

The sample holds a few counts of this clonotype. The J gene is TRBJ2-5, the V gene TRBV9; the D gene is possibly TRBD2 (5 bases). Per germline, CDR1 SGDLS and CDR2 YYNGEE. This CDR3 spans 13 amino acids. The germline V and J ends were trimmed by 3 bases and 1 base, with 7 bases remaining between them. The CDR3 is CASSASFQETQYF. The CDR3 coding sequence is TGTGCCAGCAGCGCTAGCTTCCAAGAGACCCAGTACTTC.

This clonotype was detected ten times or more. The DNA of the CDR3 is TGTGCCAGCAGCCGAGCGGGGAGCACAGATACGCAGTATTTT. Translating it yields CASSRAGSTDTQYF. The J gene is TRBJ2-3, the V gene TRBV6-1; 7 nucleotides align to TRBD2. The junction had 3 bases not matched to a gene; V was cut back by 6 bases and J by 0 bases. Germline assignment: CDR1 MNHNS and CDR2 SASEGT. CDR3 size: 14 residues.

The table lists this clonotype with many counts. This chain uses TRBV5-6 with TRBJ1-6; D possibly corresponds to TRBD1 (5 bases). Trimming took 3 bases from V and 10 from J, leaving 17 bases between them. This CDR3 region has 15 residues. Germline V gene data show CDR1 as SGHDT and CDR2 as YYEEEE. This CDR3 is CASSSIRARGSPLHF. As DNA, the CDR3 is TGTGCCAGCAGCTCGATCAGGGCGAGGGGCTCACCCCTCCACTTT.

The genes are TRBV7-9 and TRBJ2-7, with 10 bases aligning to TRBD2. The J segment lost 4 bases and the V segment lost 5 bases, leaving 11 bases of the junction unmatched. Per germline, CDR1 SEHNR and CDR2 FQNEAQ (reference sequence). The CDR3 has 16 residues. The CDR3 sequence: CASSPFILAGVYEQYF. CDR3 coding DNA: TGTGCCAGCAGCCCTTTCATTCTAGCGGGAGTTTACGAGCAGTACTTC.

The V gene is TRBV15, the J gene TRBJ2-1; D is undetermined. This CDR3 spans 15 amino acids. CDR1 is LNHNV and CDR2 is YYDKDF in the germline V gene (reference sequence). The V end lost 0 bases, the J end lost 1 base, and 7 bases lay between the germline ends. The CDR3 here is CATSRDPNSYNEQFF. The CDR3 bases are TGTGCCACCAGCAGAGATCCGAATTCCTACAATGAGCAGTTCTTC.

V usage is TRBV12-3 or TRBV12-4 and J usage is TRBJ2-2; the D gene is possibly TRBD2 (5 bases). Deletions cut 3 bases from V and 4 bases from J, with 12 bases between. The CDR3 runs 15 residues. The DNA for the CDR3 is TGTGCCAGCAGTTTTTGGCTAGCACCCACCGGGGAGCTGTTTTTT. Its protein product is CASSFWLAPTGELFF.

This clonotype turned up a few times. The chain has TRBV19 and TRBJ2-7; D is uncertain. Germline loops: CDR1 LNHDA, CDR2 SQIVND (reference sequence). Trimming pared 5 bases from V and 2 bases from J, leaving 10 bases between. This CDR3 has 13 residues. CDR3 nucleotides: TGTGCCAGTAGTGCGCCAGCCACCTACGAGCAGTACTTC. Its translation: CASSAPATYEQYF.

The CDR3, as DNA: TGTGCCAGCAGTCCGAGAGCTACGGTCACCGGGGAGCTGTTTTTT. This encodes CASSPRATVTGELFF. This chain links TRBV12-3 or TRBV12-4 with TRBJ2-2, with D uncertain. The CDR3 runs to 15 residues. The ends were cut back, 5 bases at V and 4 bases at J, with 14 bases in the middle.

In its sample, this clonotype was seen a few times. V and J are TRBV24-1 and TRBJ2-3; D may correspond to TRBD1 or TRBD2 (5 bases each). Trimming pared 4 bases from V and 4 bases from J, leaving 17 bases between. In germline, CDR1 is KGHDR, CDR2 SFDVKD. This CDR3 contains 16 residues. Written as DNA, the CDR3 is TGTGCCACCAGTGACCCCGGGACCCGAGGTGCAGATACGCAGTATTTT. Residues: CATSDPGTRGADTQYF.

In this sample, this clonotype turned up many times. The rearrangement joins TRBV6-2 or TRBV6-3 to TRBJ2-3, with 11 bases fitting TRBD2. Per the germline V gene, CDR1 is MNHEY and CDR2 is SVGEGT. J was trimmed by 0 bases and V by 2 bases; bases with no gene match: 4. The CDR3 runs 17 residues. CDR3 nucleotides: TGTGCCAGCAGTTACCTCAGGACTAGCGGGAGCACAGATACGCAGTATTTT. It specifies CASSYLRTSGSTDTQYF.

This clonotype was detected ten times or more. The chain carries TRBV2 and TRBJ1-2; 8 bases are shared with TRBD1. Trimming cost V 1 base and J 8 bases; bases outside gene matches: 6. The CDR3 length is 14 residues. The germline V gene encodes CDR1 SNHLY and CDR2 FYNNEI. CDR3 bases: TGTGCCAGCAGTGAAGGGACAGGGATCGGGGGCTACACCTTC. Amino acid sequence: CASSEGTGIGGYTF.

The table lists this clonotype with many counts. The chain carries TRBV10-3 and TRBJ1-3; tentative D call: TRBD1 (5 bases). This CDR3 contains 15 residues. Germline V gene data show CDR1 as ENHRY and CDR2 as SYGVKD. V lost 2 bases to trimming and J lost 2 bases, with 10 bases between them. CDR3 sequence reads: CAISEMRGAGNTIYF. The DNA for the CDR3 is TGTGCCATCAGTGAGATGAGGGGAGCTGGAAACACCATATATTTT.

The chain carries TRBV7-9 and TRBJ1-2, with D hard to call. Per the germline V gene, CDR1 is SEHNR and CDR2 is FQNEAQ (reference sequence). The length of the CDR3 is 12 residues. Trimming left V 1 base short and J 6 bases short, with 6 bases between. CDR3 region: CASSLVRDGYTF. The CDR3 nucleotides read TGTGCCAGCAGCTTAGTGCGGGATGGCTACACCTTC. The complete variable domain, with remaining parts taken from reference TRBV7-9 and TRBJ1-2, reads DTGVSQNPRHKITKRGQNVTFRCDPISEHNRLYWYRQTLGQGPEFLTYFQNEAQLEKSRLLSDRFSAERPKGSFSTLEIQRTEQGDSAMYLCASSLVRDGYTFGSGTRLTVV.

This chain uses TRBV24-1 with TRBJ2-5; the match to TRBD2 covers 7 bases. Trimming removed 9 bases from V and 5 bases from J; junction bases left unmatched: 14. The CDR3 loop spans 15 amino acids. From germline, CDR1 is KGHDR and CDR2 SFDVKD. CDR3 nucleotide sequence: TGTGCCACCGCTGGAGAGCGGGACCTTCGGGAGACCCAGTACTTC. It is translated as CATAGERDLRETQYF.